Presented here are 26 T cell receptor beta chains from one specimen sequenced in a study of regulatory T cells in long-lasting Graves disease. Assembly of TCR beta libraries relied on iRepertoire HTBI primers together with Arm-PCR of CDR3 regions. One entry per CDR3 protein results from TCRdb running MiXCR on the multiplex PCR reads. This table holds around 360,000 distinct CDR3 sequences, around 16% found once. The time point is: newly diagnosed GD, antithyroid drugs for less than 3 months. RNA isolated from PBMCs was used to make the TCR library. These data also featured in a second study, about T cells in Graves' hyperthyroidism and ophthalmopathy.

The specimen was peripheral blood mononuclear cells (PBMCs), collected at new diagnosis, from a patient treated with antithyroid drugs. Source of these receptors: a woman between 18 and 29 years old with Graves disease.

This clonotype came up many times. The chain couples TRBV28 to TRBJ1-1; a weak D match, TRBD1 (6 bases). This CDR3 contains 15 residues. Trimming stripped 5 bases from V and 3 bases from J, with 16 bases between. CDR1 is MDHEN and CDR2 is SYDVKM in the germline V gene. CDR3 sequence (DNA): TGTGCCAGCAGTCCCGCAACAGGGCTGCACACTGAAGCTTTCTTT. Translating gives CASSPATGLHTEAFF.

This clonotype was seen a few times. The gene calls are TRBV27 and TRBJ1-3; 9 bases line up with TRBD1. Germline trimming cut 8 bases from V and 5 bases from J; bases unmatched to any gene: 7. This CDR3 has 14 residues. The germline CDR1 and CDR2 sequences are MNHEY and SMNVEV (reference sequence). The CDR3 is CASGEDRGRNTIYF. CDR3 nucleotides: TGTGCCAGCGGTGAGGACAGGGGACGAAACACCATATATTTT.

This clonotype has only a few counts. The chain is built from TRBV20-1 and TRBJ2-3; D remains unclear. The V end was cut by 5 bases, the J end by 0 bases, with 9 bases between. This CDR3 has 13 residues. From germline, CDR1 is DFQATT and CDR2 SNEGSKA (reference sequence). The CDR3 DNA follows: TGCAGTGCTTGGTACTACAGCACAGATACGCAGTATTTT. Protein: CSAWYYSTDTQYF.

This clonotype was observed at least ten times. The chain joins TRBV28 to TRBJ2-3; D is uncertain. The J call may be incorrect, as the DNA end agrees better with TRBJ2-5. Germline CDR1 MDHEN, CDR2 SYDVKM. The length of the CDR3 is 11 residues. The CDR3: CASSLSRTQYF. Here the CDR3 DNA reads TGTGCCAGCAGTTTATCACGGACCCAGTACTTC.

A few counts support this clonotype. The chain couples TRBV2 to TRBJ1-4; tentative D call: TRBD1 (6 bases). Germline CDR1 is SNHLY and CDR2 is FYNNEI. V lost 6 bases and J lost 5, with 19 bases in between. There are 16 residues in the CDR3. CDR3: CASRNLFRGRNEKLFF. CDR3 bases: TGTGCCAGCAGAAACTTATTCAGGGGACGCAATGAAAAACTGTTTTTT.

A single count supports this clonotype. The chain couples TRBV6-1 to TRBJ2-5, with D possibly called TRBD1 or TRBD2 (5 bases each). The CDR3 runs to 13 residues. CDR1 is MNHNS and CDR2 is SASEGT in the germline V gene. V lost 6 bases and J 5 bases, leaving 13 bases between the germline ends. CDR3 amino acids: CASSSTWGETQYF. The CDR3 nucleotides are TGTGCCAGCAGCTCGACATGGGGGGAGACCCAGTACTTC.

This clonotype was seen repeatedly, ten times or more. This sequence joins TRBV28 and TRBJ1-3; a possible D gene is TRBD1 (5 bases). Per germline, CDR1 MDHEN and CDR2 SYDVKM. The CDR3 has 13 amino acids. The ends were cut back, 5 bases at V and 8 bases at J, with 13 bases in the middle. The CDR3 DNA follows: TGTGCCAGCAGTCTAGGGGACCGGGACACCATATATTTT. Translating gives CASSLGDRDTIYF.

The genes are TRBV4-1 and TRBJ1-3, with D perhaps matching TRBD1 (5 bases). Germline V gives CDR1 MGHRA, CDR2 YSYEKL. The CDR3 is 15 amino acids. V lost 1 base and J lost 4, with 11 bases in between. CDR3 in DNA: TGCGCCAGCAGCCAAGGGAAGGGGTCCGGAAACACCATATATTTT. Translating it yields CASSQGKGSGNTIYF.

This clonotype occurred many times. The genes are TRBV12-3 or TRBV12-4 and TRBJ2-1, with D possibly matching TRBD2 (6 bases). With 3 bases removed from V and 8 bases from J, the gap between germline ends came to 8 bases. The CDR3 length is 12 residues. CDR3 bases: TGTGCCAGCAGTTTTGGGGAGGATGAGCAGTTCTTC. This gives the protein CASSFGEDEQFF.

The V and J genes are TRBV28 and TRBJ2-5; a weak D match, TRBD2 (6 bases). Trimming left V 10 bases short and J 4 bases short, with 16 bases between. CDR1 and CDR2 from the germline V gene are MDHEN and SYDVKM. The CDR3 is 13 residues long. The CDR3 region has the DNA TGTGCCACCGGTTTGGCCGGGGGAGAGACCCAGTACTTC. Protein product: CATGLAGGETQYF.

V gene TRBV30 combines with J gene TRBJ2-2, with 12 bases identical to TRBD2. CDR1 and CDR2 (germline): GTSNPN, SVGIG (reference sequence). V was pared by 6 bases and J by 5 bases, with 4 bases of the junction left unmatched. The CDR3 totals 14 residues. The CDR3 sequence is CACPGTSGTGELFF. The CDR3 DNA reads TGTGCCTGTCCCGGGACTAGCGGGACCGGGGAGCTGTTTTTT. Looking up the rest from reference TRBV30 and TRBJ2-2 gives the full variable domain: SQTIHQWPATLVQPVGSPLSLECTVEGTSNPNLYWYRQAAGRGLQLLFYSVGIGQISSEVPQNLSASRPQDRQFILSSKKLLLSDSGFYLCACPGTSGTGELFFGEGSRLTVL.

In this sample, this clonotype turned up many times. One end of the junction varies from germline; a read error may be responsible. The chain combines TRBV28 with TRBJ1-1; no reliable D call. The CDR3 runs to 17 residues. Germline-derived CDR1 and CDR2 are MDHEN and SYDVKM. The CDR3 is CASSLLPWEPMNTEALF. DNA for the CDR3: TGTGCCAGCAGTTTACTTCCTTGGGAGCCGATGAACACTGAAGCTCTCTTT.

The chain has TRBV3-1 and TRBJ1-1; D is ambiguous. V was clipped by 3 bases and J by 8 bases, with 13 bases between them. The CDR3 sequence is 13 residues long. CDR1 and CDR2 (germline): LGHDT, YNNKEL (reference sequence). This CDR3 is CASSHEPGAEAFF. The CDR3 nucleotides are TGTGCCAGCAGCCACGAACCGGGAGCGGAAGCTTTCTTT.

The sample holds many counts of this clonotype. This chain links TRBV5-1 with TRBJ2-1; no firm D call. This CDR3 comprises 15 residues. With 0 bases removed from V and 6 bases from J, the gap between germline ends came to 13 bases. Looked up from germline, CDR1 is SGHRS and CDR2 is YFSETQ. CDR3 nucleotide sequence: TGCGCCAGCAGCTTGGTCGCAGCCGGCGGCAATGAGCAGTTCTTC. Residues: CASSLVAAGGNEQFF.

In this sample, this clonotype turned up many times. The rearrangement joins TRBV4-1 to TRBJ2-7; no clear D gene. Germline V gene sequence: CDR1 MGHRA, CDR2 YSYEKL. V was clipped by 6 bases and J by 0 bases, with 15 bases between them. The CDR3 covers 15 residues. CDR3 in DNA: TGCGCCAGCAGGCCAAGTAATCGATACTCCTACGAGCAGTACTTC. Encoded protein: CASRPSNRYSYEQYF.

This chain connects TRBV9 to TRBJ1-6; no clear D gene. Trimming left V 0 bases short and J 7 bases short, with 14 bases between. The CDR3 sequence is 16 residues long. Germline CDR1 is SGDLS and CDR2 is YYNGEE. The CDR3 loop is CASSVDFAIGNSPLHF. The CDR3 DNA is TGTGCCAGCAGCGTAGATTTCGCGATTGGAAATTCACCCCTCCACTTT.

This clonotype was detected only a few times. The J gene is TRBJ2-1, the V gene TRBV20-1, with unresolved D. The CDR3 contains 12 residues. From germline, CDR1 is DFQATT and CDR2 SNEGSKA (reference sequence). The V end was cut by 3 bases, the J end by 5 bases, with 8 bases between. The CDR3 is CSASYENNEQFF. As DNA, the CDR3 is TGCAGTGCTAGTTACGAGAACAATGAGCAGTTCTTC.

The chain employs TRBV9 and TRBJ1-6, with a possible D match to TRBD1 (6 bases). This CDR3 has 14 residues. V dropped 3 bases and J dropped 10 bases, with 14 bases sitting between them. Germline loops: CDR1 SGDLS, CDR2 YYNGEE. For the CDR3, the DNA is TGTGCCAGCAGCGCTACAGGGAGCCAATCACCCCTCCACTTT. This codes for CASSATGSQSPLHF.

This clonotype has at least ten counts. The chain employs TRBV5-1 and TRBJ2-2; 9 nucleotides align to TRBD2. The CDR3 totals 16 residues. Germline values: CDR1 SGHRS, CDR2 YFSETQ. The J segment lost 5 bases and the V segment lost 4 bases, leaving 9 bases of the junction unmatched. The CDR3 nucleotides read TGCGCCAGCAGCCCCAAAGCGGGAGGCCCGACCGGGGAGCTGTTTTTT. Protein product: CASSPKAGGPTGELFF.

This clonotype was observed a handful of times. V usage is TRBV29-1 and J usage is TRBJ1-5; no firm D call. V lost 4 bases, J lost 3 bases, and 10 bases lay in between. The CDR3 contains 13 residues. Germline CDR1 reads SQVTM; CDR2 reads ANQGSEA. The chain's CDR3 is CSVAASPNQPQHF. The CDR3 DNA reads TGCAGCGTTGCCGCCAGTCCCAATCAGCCCCAGCATTTT.

The chain recombines TRBV9 with TRBJ2-2, with D uncertain. Germline CDR1 is SGDLS and CDR2 is YYNGEE. V was trimmed by 0 bases and J by 6 bases, leaving 18 bases between them. This CDR3 is 17 amino acids long. CDR3 bases: TGTGCCAGCAGCGTAGAAGTAGGCCGGAAAATCCCCGGGGAGCTGTTTTTT. Translating gives CASSVEVGRKIPGELFF.

In its sample, this clonotype was seen many times. The chain has TRBV11-2 and TRBJ2-2; D perhaps matches TRBD1 (6 bases). This CDR3 is 16 amino acids long. Germline values: CDR1 SGHAT, CDR2 FQNNGV. The V and J ends lost 1 base and 2 bases respectively, with 11 bases between them. The CDR3 sequence is CASSLVGTSNTGELFF. DNA of the CDR3: TGTGCCAGCAGCTTAGTTGGGACAAGTAACACCGGGGAGCTGTTTTTT.

This clonotype was recorded many times. The chain is built from TRBV5-1 and TRBJ2-5; TRBD2 might be the D (5 bases). Germline lookup yields CDR1 SGHRS and CDR2 YFSETQ. V was pared by 3 bases and J by 1 base, with 10 bases between. CDR3 length: 14 residues. The CDR3 spells CASSSPGGQETQYF. The CDR3 nucleotides read TGCGCCAGCAGCTCGCCTGGAGGCCAAGAGACCCAGTACTTC.

This clonotype appeared many times. This rearrangement joins TRBV7-3 to TRBJ2-5; 8 bases align to TRBD1. V was clipped by 5 bases and J by 4 bases; unmatched bases: 6. Germline values: CDR1 SGHTA, CDR2 FQGTGA. This CDR3 is built from 14 residues. The CDR3 DNA reads TGTGCCAGCAGCCCCCAGGGGGCAGGAGAGACCCAGTACTTC. As protein: CASSPQGAGETQYF.

This clonotype has ten or more counts. The gene calls are TRBV5-6 and TRBJ1-1; D not certain. This CDR3 is built from 13 residues. Germline assignment: CDR1 SGHDT and CDR2 YYEEEE. Trimming shortened V by 3 bases and J by 3 bases, and 9 bases separated the two germline ends. The CDR3 loop reads CASSSLMYTEAFF. The CDR3 bases are TGTGCCAGCAGCTCATTAATGTACACTGAAGCTTTCTTT.

This clonotype was observed at least ten times. J is TRBJ1-1 and V is TRBV28; no clear D gene. Germline CDR1 is MDHEN and CDR2 is SYDVKM. V shed 6 bases and J shed 5 bases, with 10 bases lying between them. This CDR3 spans 12 amino acids. CDR3 nucleotides: TGTGCCAGCAGAGAATTGGGTACTGAAGCTTTCTTT. Amino acid sequence: CASRELGTEAFF.